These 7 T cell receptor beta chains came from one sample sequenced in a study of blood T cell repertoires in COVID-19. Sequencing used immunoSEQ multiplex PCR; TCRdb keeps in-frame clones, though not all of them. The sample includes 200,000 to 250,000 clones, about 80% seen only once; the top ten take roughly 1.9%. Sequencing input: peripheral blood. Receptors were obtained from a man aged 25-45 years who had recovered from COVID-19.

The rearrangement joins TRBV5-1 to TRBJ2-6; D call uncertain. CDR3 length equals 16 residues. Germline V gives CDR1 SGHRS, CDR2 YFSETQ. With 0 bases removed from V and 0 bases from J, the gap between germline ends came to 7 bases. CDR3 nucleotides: TGCGCCAGCAGCTTGGGAGAAAGCTCTGGGGCCAACGTCCTGACTTTC. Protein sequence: CASSLGESSGANVLTF.

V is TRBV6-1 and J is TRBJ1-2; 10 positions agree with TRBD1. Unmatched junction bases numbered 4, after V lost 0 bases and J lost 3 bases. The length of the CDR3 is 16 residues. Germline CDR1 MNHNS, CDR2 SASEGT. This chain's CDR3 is CASSEAWGQGHYGYTF. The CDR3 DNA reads TGTGCCAGCAGTGAAGCCTGGGGACAGGGGCACTATGGCTACACCTTC.

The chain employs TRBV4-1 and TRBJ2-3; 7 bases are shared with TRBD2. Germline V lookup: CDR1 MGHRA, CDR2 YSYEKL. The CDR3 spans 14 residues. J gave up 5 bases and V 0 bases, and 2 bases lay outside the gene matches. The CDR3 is CASSQDGRGDTQYF. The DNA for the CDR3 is TGCGCCAGCAGCCAAGATGGGAGGGGAGATACGCAGTATTTT.

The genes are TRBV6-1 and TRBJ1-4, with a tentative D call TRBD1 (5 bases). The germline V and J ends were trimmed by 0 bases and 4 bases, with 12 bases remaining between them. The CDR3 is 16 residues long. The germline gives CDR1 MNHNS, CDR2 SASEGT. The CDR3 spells CASSEALRRGNEKLFF. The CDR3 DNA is TGTGCCAGCAGTGAAGCGCTAAGGAGGGGTAATGAAAAACTGTTTTTT.

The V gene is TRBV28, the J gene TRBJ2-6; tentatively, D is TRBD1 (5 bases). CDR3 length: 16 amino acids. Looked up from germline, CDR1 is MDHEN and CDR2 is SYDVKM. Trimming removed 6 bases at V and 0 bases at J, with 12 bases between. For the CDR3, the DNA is TGTGCCAGCAGACAGGCCCCAAGCTCTGGGGCCAACGTCCTGACTTTC. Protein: CASRQAPSSGANVLTF. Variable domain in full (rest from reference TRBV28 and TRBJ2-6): DVKVTQSSRYLVKRTGEKVFLECVQDMDHENMFWYRQDPGLGLRLIYFSYDVKMKEKGDIPEGYSVSREKKERFSLILESASTNQTSMYLCASRQAPSSGANVLTFGAGSRLTVL.

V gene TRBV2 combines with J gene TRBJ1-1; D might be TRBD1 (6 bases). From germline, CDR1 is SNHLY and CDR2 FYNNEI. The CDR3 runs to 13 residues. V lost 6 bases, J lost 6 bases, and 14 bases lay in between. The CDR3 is CASSPQGGPEAFF. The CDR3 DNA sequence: TGTGCCAGCAGCCCACAGGGAGGGCCTGAAGCTTTCTTT.

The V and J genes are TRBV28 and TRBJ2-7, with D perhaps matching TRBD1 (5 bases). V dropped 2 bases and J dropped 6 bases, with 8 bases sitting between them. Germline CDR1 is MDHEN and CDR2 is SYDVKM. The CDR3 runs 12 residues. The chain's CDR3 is CASSLQGREQYV. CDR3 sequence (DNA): TGTGCCAGCAGTTTACAGGGTCGCGAGCAGTACGTC.